Following are 25 T cell receptor beta chains from one sample sequenced in a study of beta chain features in type 1 diabetes. What was sequenced were expressed TCRB transcripts, since all of the isolated RNA had been reverse transcribed. Here immunoSEQ multiplex PCR was the method, and the copy in TCRdb shows in-frame clones only, minus some. The repertoire holds approximately 380,000 clones, with about 16% as singletons. The sample comprised naive CD4+ T cells from blood. These receptors came from a woman between 18 and 29 years old in good health.

This chain's CDR3 is CASSERESPSGRQFF. The CDR3 DNA reads TGTGCCAGCAGTGAGCGGGAGAGCCCCTCGGGGCGGCAGTTCTTC. This chain links TRBV2 with TRBJ2-1, with TRBD2 identical over 7 bases. V trimming: 3 bases; J trimming: 12 bases; junction bases outside the gene matches: 14. The CDR3 runs to 15 residues. CDR1 SNHLY and CDR2 FYNNEI come from the germline V gene.

V gene TRBV28 combines with J gene TRBJ2-7; 10 nucleotides align to TRBD2. After removal of 5 bases from V and 4 bases from J, the junction contained 8 bases not matched to a gene. This CDR3 comprises 15 residues. Germline V gene lookup returns CDR1 MDHEN and CDR2 SYDVKM. CDR3 DNA: TGTGCCAGCAGTACTTCTAGCGGGAGTAGATACGAGCAGTACTTC. The encoded protein is CASSTSSGSRYEQYF.

The rearrangement uses TRBV2 and TRBJ2-3, with 7 bases aligning to TRBD2. Unmatched junction bases numbered 3, after V lost 5 bases and J lost 1 base. The CDR3 extends over 14 amino acids. CDR1 is SNHLY and CDR2 is FYNNEI in the germline V gene. CDR3 sequence (DNA): TGTGCCAGCAGTTGGACTAGAGGCACAGATACGCAGTATTTT. Its protein is CASSWTRGTDTQYF.

This clone has a handful of counts. V is TRBV5-1 and J is TRBJ2-7; D remains ambiguous. Trimming took off 0 bases at V and 2 bases at J, with 12 bases between the two ends. Germline V CDR1 and CDR2: SGHRS, YFSETQ. The CDR3 contains 15 residues. CDR3 residues: CASSLGLHPTYEQYF. Written as DNA, the CDR3 is TGCGCCAGCAGCTTGGGACTCCACCCCACCTACGAGCAGTACTTC.

The gene calls are TRBV29-1 and TRBJ2-4; D may be TRBD1 (6 bases). The CDR3 runs to 14 residues. V was trimmed by 6 bases and J by 3 bases, leaving 15 bases between them. Germline-derived CDR1 and CDR2 are SQVTM and ANQGSEA. The CDR3 reads CSVSGAVVKNIQYF. The CDR3 DNA reads TGCAGCGTCTCAGGGGCCGTAGTCAAAAACATTCAGTACTTC.

This rearrangement joins TRBV18 to TRBJ2-1; TRBD1 aligns across 9 bases. The CDR3 length is 15 residues. V was pared by 0 bases and J by 10 bases, with 7 bases of the junction left unmatched. Germline V CDR1 and CDR2: KGHSH, LQKENI. DNA for the CDR3: TGTGCCAGCTCACCACCGGGACAGGGCTTACCGGAGCAGTTCTTC. Translating gives CASSPPGQGLPEQFF.

This chain links TRBV12-5 with TRBJ2-5, with TRBD1 identical over 7 bases. The CDR3 spans 12 residues. Germline-derived CDR1 and CDR2 are LGHNT and FRNRAP. V shed 6 bases, J shed 4 bases, and the junction held 2 bases outside the gene matches. Here the CDR3 reads CASGRDRETQYF. CDR3 nucleotide sequence: TGTGCTAGTGGCCGGGACAGAGAGACCCAGTACTTC.

This clone was counted a few times. This chain links TRBV7-8 with TRBJ2-1; no clear D gene. From germline, CDR1 is SGHVS and CDR2 FQNEAQ. The CDR3 length is 15 residues. Trimming left V 1 base short and J 0 bases short, with 7 bases between. The CDR3 bases are TGTGCCAGCAGCTTAGGGTCGAGCTCCTACAATGAGCAGTTCTTC. Amino acid sequence: CASSLGSSSYNEQFF.

Only a few counts were recorded for this clone. One junction end disagrees with the germline gene, perhaps due to a read error. The chain uses TRBV2 and TRBJ2-5; the match to TRBD1 covers 7 bases. The CDR3 consists of 12 residues. Per the germline V gene, CDR1 is SNHLY and CDR2 is FYNNEI. CDR3 protein: CASREGLGTANF. DNA of the CDR3: TGTGCCAGCAGGGAAGGGCTTGGGACAGCCAACTTC.

This clone showed up just a few times. This chain links TRBV5-4 with TRBJ2-3; 8 nucleotides agree with TRBD2. The CDR3 spans 16 residues. V was pared by 2 bases and J by 0 bases, with 5 bases of the junction left unmatched. Germline CDR1 SGHNT, CDR2 YYREEE (reference sequence). The CDR3 loop is CASSFGASGSTDTQYF. Here the CDR3 DNA reads TGTGCCAGCAGCTTTGGGGCTAGCGGGAGCACAGATACGCAGTATTTT. The full variable domain, with the rest looked up from reference TRBV5-4 and TRBJ2-3, is ETGVTQSPTHLIKTRGQQVTLRCSSQSGHNTVSWYQQALGQGPQFIFQYYREEENGRGNFPPRFSGLQFPNYSSELNVNALELDDSALYLCASSFGASGSTDTQYFGPGTRLTVL.

The genes are TRBV9 and TRBJ1-1, with D hard to call. The V and J ends lost 2 bases and 5 bases respectively, with 10 bases between them. From germline, CDR1 is SGDLS and CDR2 YYNGEE. The CDR3 loop spans 13 amino acids. The CDR3 is CASSVESRTEAFF. As DNA, the CDR3 is TGTGCCAGCAGCGTGGAGTCTAGGACTGAAGCTTTCTTT. The variable domain in full, completed from reference TRBV9 and TRBJ1-1, reads DSGVTQTPKHLITATGQRVTLRCSPRSGDLSVYWYQQSLDQGLQFLIQYYNGEERAKGNILERFSAQQFPDLHSELNLSSLELGDSALYFCASSVESRTEAFFGQGTRLTVV.

V usage is TRBV29-1 and J usage is TRBJ1-1; 7 bases are shared with TRBD1. CDR1 SQVTM and CDR2 ANQGSEA come from the germline V gene. After removal of 4 bases from V and 3 bases from J, the junction contained 20 bases not matched to a gene. The CDR3 is 18 residues long. The CDR3 DNA sequence: TGCAGCGTTGTGGTTGGCGGTAGGACAGGAGTACTTCACACTGAAGCTTTCTTT. Its translation is CSVVVGGRTGVLHTEAFF.

CDR3 loop: CASSTGQGRYF. CDR3 nucleotides: TGTGCCAGCAGCACGGGACAGGGAAGGTATTTT. The J gene is TRBJ2-3, the V gene TRBV5-6; 9 nucleotides line up with TRBD1. The CDR3 is 11 residues long. J lost 14 bases, V lost 4 bases, and 5 bases had no gene match. In germline, CDR1 is SGHDT, CDR2 YYEEEE.

The chain couples TRBV12-1 to TRBJ2-6; TRBD1 reflects the table's D call only, with no check against the DNA. TRBV12-1 is recorded as a pseudogene. The CDR3 contains 15 residues. As DNA, the CDR3 is TGTGCCAGCAGCTTTCTAGGGGCTGGGGCCAACGTCCTGACTTTC. It translates to CASSFLGAGANVLTF.

The chain recombines TRBV7-9 with TRBJ2-1, with 14 bases fitting TRBD2. With V trimmed by 6 bases and J by 7 bases, 8 bases remained unmatched. CDR3 length: 16 amino acids. Looked up from germline, CDR1 is SEHNR and CDR2 is FQNEAQ (reference sequence). Here the CDR3 reads CASRKPGTSGGNEQFF. CDR3 nucleotide sequence: TGTGCCAGCAGGAAACCCGGGACTAGCGGGGGAAATGAGCAGTTCTTC.

The chain is built from TRBV5-1 and TRBJ2-5, with 8 nucleotides matching TRBD1. This CDR3 contains 14 residues. With 2 bases clipped from V and 5 bases from J, the junction kept 5 bases outside the gene matches. Per the germline V gene, CDR1 is SGHRS and CDR2 is YFSETQ. CDR3 coding DNA: TGCGCCAGCAGCTTCCAGGGGGCCAGGGAGACCCAGTACTTC. As protein: CASSFQGARETQYF. Full variable domain (rest looked up from reference TRBV5-1 and TRBJ2-5): KAGVTQTPRYLIKTRGQQVTLSCSPISGHRSVSWYQQTPGQGLQFLFEYFSETQRNKGNFPGRFSGRQFSNSRSEMNVSTLELGDSALYLCASSFQGARETQYFGPGTRLLVL.

The chain is built from TRBV20-1 and TRBJ1-1; no reliable D call. Germline V lookup: CDR1 DFQATT, CDR2 SNEGSKA (reference sequence). This CDR3 has 11 amino acids. Trimming stripped 8 bases from V and 1 base from J, with 8 bases between. The CDR3 loop reads CSRQRNTEAFF. DNA of the CDR3: TGCAGTCGACAACGGAACACTGAAGCTTTCTTT.

The V call is TRBV29-1, the J call TRBJ2-2; maybe TRBD1 (5 bases). In germline, CDR1 is SQVTM, CDR2 ANQGSEA. CDR3 length: 13 amino acids. V was shortened by 4 bases and J by 3 bases, with 9 bases between the two germline ends. The CDR3 region is CSVGTLYTGELFF. DNA of the CDR3: TGCAGCGTTGGGACATTATACACCGGGGAGCTGTTTTTT.

This clone showed up just a few times. The chain couples TRBV7-9 to TRBJ2-4; 9 bases are a match to TRBD1. The length of the CDR3 is 14 residues. V trimming: 3 bases; J trimming: 6 bases; junction bases outside the gene matches: 3. Germline V CDR1 and CDR2: SEHNR, FQNEAQ (reference sequence). The CDR3 sequence: CASSLGQGLNIQYF. Written as DNA, the CDR3 is TGTGCCAGCAGCTTGGGACAGGGTTTAAACATTCAGTACTTC.

The genes are TRBV9 and TRBJ2-5, with 8 bases aligning to TRBD2. V lost 1 base to trimming and J lost 7 bases; unmatched junction nucleotides: 6. Germline CDR1 and CDR2: SGDLS and YYNGEE. The CDR3 is made up of 14 amino acids. Here the CDR3 DNA reads TGTGCCAGCAGCGTATTAGGAACTAGCGGGACCCAGTACTTC. Protein: CASSVLGTSGTQYF.

This clone was recorded a few times. The chain recombines TRBV7-2 with TRBJ2-5; D remains ambiguous. Germline assignment: CDR1 SGHTA and CDR2 FQGNSA. Trimming pared 2 bases from V and 5 bases from J, leaving 15 bases between. The CDR3 extends over 15 amino acids. DNA for the CDR3: TGTGCCAGCAGCTTAAATACTGTGATTTGGGAGACCCAGTACTTC. Its translation: CASSLNTVIWETQYF.

With regard to this clone: Other DNA sequences in this specimen translate into the identical CDR3. The V gene is TRBV18, the J gene TRBJ2-5; D unresolved. The germline CDR1 and CDR2 sequences are KGHSH and LQKENI. The length of the CDR3 is 12 residues. V gave up 3 bases and J gave up 2 bases, with 4 bases separating them. CDR3 sequence reads: CASSPQQETQYF. For the CDR3, the DNA is TGTGCCAGCTCACCTCAGCAAGAGACCCAGTACTTC. Filled out from reference TRBV18 and TRBJ2-5, the complete variable domain reads NAGVMQNPRHLVRRRGQEARLRCSPMKGHSHVYWYRQLPEEGLKFMVYLQKENIIDESGMPKERFSAEFPKEGPSILRIQQVVRGDSAAYFCASSPQQETQYFGPGTRLLVL.

V gene TRBV27 combines with J gene TRBJ2-3, with D possibly TRBD2 on 7 matching bases. The V gene lost 3 bases and the J gene lost 6 bases, with 16 bases spanning the gap. This CDR3 is built from 15 residues. Germline V gives CDR1 MNHEY, CDR2 SMNVEV (reference sequence). The CDR3 reads CASSLFGGRLDTQYF. The CDR3 DNA is TGTGCCAGCAGTTTGTTCGGGGGGCGCCTGGATACGCAGTATTTT.

This clone was recorded a few times. V gene TRBV7-2 combines with J gene TRBJ2-7; D ambiguous. The length of the CDR3 is 13 residues. The germline CDR1 and CDR2 sequences are SGHTA and FQGNSA. Trimming cost V 1 base and J 2 bases, with 6 bases left between them. The CDR3 sequence is CASSLGRPYEQYF. As DNA, the CDR3 is TGTGCCAGCAGCTTAGGGAGACCCTACGAGCAGTACTTC. The whole variable domain, filled in from reference TRBV7-2 and TRBJ2-7, reads GAGVSQSPSNKVTEKGKDVELRCDPISGHTALYWYRQSLGQGLEFLIYFQGNSAPDKSGLPSDRFSAERTGGSVSTLTIQRTQQEDSAVYLCASSLGRPYEQYFGPGTRLTVT.

Only one count was recorded for this clone. The chain has TRBV10-1 and TRBJ2-7, with D perhaps TRBD1 (7 bases). Trimming cost V 8 bases and J 2 bases, with 13 bases left between them. CDR3 length equals 13 residues. Per the germline V gene, CDR1 is WNHNN and CDR2 is SYGVQD (reference sequence). The CDR3 region has the DNA TGCGCCAGCGGCAGGGGGGTTCCCTACGAGCAGTACTTC. Encoded protein: CASGRGVPYEQYF.